The 24 T cell receptor beta chains below come from one sample, sequenced in a study of somatic mutations in cytotoxic T cells in rheumatoid arthritis. TCRdb's table, derived via immunoSEQ multiplex PCR, lists solely in-frame clones and lacks some. There are around 15,000 clones in the sample; approximately 78% occur only once, and 15% to 20% lies in the top ten. Sequencing was done on a sample of CD8+ T cells sorted from blood. The receptors were gathered from a woman between 50 and 59 years old with rheumatoid arthritis.

The chain carries TRBV15 and TRBJ2-2; 8 nucleotides match TRBD1. V trimming: 5 bases; J trimming: 5 bases; junction bases outside the gene matches: 4. The CDR3 contains 14 residues. Germline V CDR1 and CDR2: LNHNV, YYDKDF (reference sequence). In nucleotides, the CDR3 is TGTGCCACCAGCGACGACAGGGGAACCGGGGAGCTGTTTTTT. This codes for CATSDDRGTGELFF.

The chain joins TRBV11-2 to TRBJ2-2, with D hard to call. In germline, CDR1 is SGHAT, CDR2 FQNNGV. This CDR3 has 14 residues. The V end lost 4 bases, the J end lost 3 bases, and 9 bases lay between the germline ends. The CDR3 spells CASSYPWDTGELFF. Here the CDR3 DNA reads TGTGCCAGCAGCTATCCATGGGACACCGGGGAGCTGTTTTTT.

The J gene is TRBJ1-1, the V gene TRBV20-1; D not certain. The CDR3 has 11 residues. CDR1 and CDR2 from the germline V gene are DFQATT and SNEGSKA (reference sequence). The CDR3 DNA reads TGCAGCCAGGTAGCGAACACTGAAGCTTTCTTT. It encodes CSQVANTEAFF.

The chain couples TRBV9 to TRBJ2-2, with D tentatively TRBD1 or TRBD2 (5 bases each). Germline V gene lookup returns CDR1 SGDLS and CDR2 YYNGEE. The CDR3 runs to 16 residues. V was trimmed by 0 bases and J by 1 base, leaving 10 bases between them. CDR3 sequence: CASSVDGTENTGELFF. For the CDR3, the DNA is TGTGCCAGCAGCGTAGATGGGACGGAGAACACCGGGGAGCTGTTTTTT.

This chain connects TRBV5-1 to TRBJ1-3; D gene ambiguous. The germline V gene has CDR1 SGHRS and CDR2 YFSETQ. CDR3 length: 15 amino acids. V shed 5 bases and J shed 3 bases, with 15 bases lying between them. This CDR3 reads CASRPLTGVGNTIYF. The CDR3 DNA follows: TGCGCCAGCAGGCCCCTAACCGGAGTTGGAAACACCATATATTTT.

The chain carries TRBV6-4 and TRBJ1-6; the D is unclear. Trimming removed 4 bases from V and 6 bases from J, with 10 bases in between. Looked up from germline, CDR1 is MRHNA and CDR2 is SNTAGT. This CDR3 comprises 14 residues. The CDR3 here is CASSVGFGNSPLHF. The CDR3 DNA reads TGTGCCAGCAGTGTGGGTTTCGGTAATTCACCCCTCCACTTT.

The chain recombines TRBV9 with TRBJ2-1, with 12 bases identical to TRBD2. The CDR3 totals 15 residues. The ends lost 0 bases at V and 8 bases at J; junction bases unmatched: 3. Germline V gene sequence: CDR1 SGDLS, CDR2 YYNGEE. Here the CDR3 DNA reads TGTGCCAGCAGCGTAGGGACTAGCGGGAATGATGAGCAGTTCTTC. Its translation is CASSVGTSGNDEQFF.

This clone occurred once. This chain links TRBV6-1 with TRBJ2-1; 9 bases are shared with TRBD1. The CDR3 spans 15 residues. CDR1 MNHNS and CDR2 SASEGT come from the germline V gene. The V segment lost 6 bases and the J segment 7 bases; nucleotides outside the gene matches: 10. CDR3 sequence (DNA): TGTGCCAGCAGCTCCCGGGACAGGGTGGTAAATGAGCAGTTCTTC. This sequence encodes CASSSRDRVVNEQFF.

The chain employs TRBV15 and TRBJ2-5; 7 bases align to TRBD1. CDR1 LNHNV and CDR2 YYDKDF come from the germline V gene (reference sequence). J gave up 0 bases and V 2 bases, and 9 bases lay outside the gene matches. This CDR3 has 17 residues. Here the CDR3 DNA reads TGTGCCACCAGCAGACCCCGGACAGGAATGGACCAAGAGACCCAGTACTTC. This gives the protein CATSRPRTGMDQETQYF.

This chain links TRBV5-1 with TRBJ2-7; 9 positions agree with TRBD1. The CDR3 has 15 residues. Germline-derived CDR1 and CDR2 are SGHRS and YFSETQ. J lost 3 bases, V lost 4 bases, and 8 bases had no gene match. The CDR3: CASSPTGTGSYEQYF. The DNA of the CDR3 is TGCGCCAGCAGCCCAACCGGGACAGGGAGCTACGAGCAGTACTTC.

The chain uses TRBV5-1 and TRBJ2-1; D is unclear. The CDR3 is made up of 11 amino acids. The V and J ends lost 0 bases and 6 bases respectively, with 1 base between them. Germline V gene data show CDR1 as SGHRS and CDR2 as YFSETQ. CDR3 sequence (DNA): TGCGCCAGCAGCTTGGGCAATGAGCAGTTCTTC. Protein product: CASSLGNEQFF.

The sample holds one count of this clone. This rearrangement joins TRBV5-1 to TRBJ2-5, with D possibly TRBD1 on 6 matching bases. Trimming left V 0 bases short and J 5 bases short, with 11 bases between. Looked up from germline, CDR1 is SGHRS and CDR2 is YFSETQ. This CDR3 spans 14 amino acids. The CDR3 protein is CASSLEPQGETQYF. The CDR3 DNA reads TGCGCCAGCAGCTTGGAACCGCAGGGGGAGACCCAGTACTTC.

The chain carries TRBV10-1 and TRBJ1-6; the match to TRBD1 covers 8 bases. Germline V gene sequence: CDR1 WNHNN, CDR2 SYGVQD (reference sequence). V trimming: 3 bases; J trimming: 0 bases; junction bases outside the gene matches: 10. This CDR3 spans 19 amino acids. The CDR3 nucleotides are TGCGCCAGCAGTGAAAGTAGGGGACAGGAGAGCTCCTATAATTCACCCCTCCACTTT. Translating it yields CASSESRGQESSYNSPLHF.

The chain links TRBV4-1 to TRBJ2-1; 15 bases are a match to TRBD2. The V gene end was trimmed by 3 bases and the J gene end by 4 bases; junction bases not matched to a gene: 1. The CDR3 is 16 residues long. CDR1 and CDR2 from the germline V gene are MGHRA and YSYEKL. This CDR3 reads CASSQGLAGGYNEQFF. The CDR3, as DNA: TGCGCCAGCAGCCAGGGACTAGCGGGGGGTTACAATGAGCAGTTCTTC.

This clone has just a few counts. This CDR3 is CASSLVPGIGGNTIYF. CDR3 sequence (DNA): TGTGCCAGCAGCTTAGTACCGGGGATCGGTGGAAACACCATATATTTT. J is TRBJ1-3 and V is TRBV7-9; D remains unclear. Germline V gene lookup returns CDR1 SEHNR and CDR2 FQNEAQ (reference sequence). V shed 1 base and J shed 3 bases, with 13 bases lying between them. The CDR3 has 16 amino acids.

The chain joins TRBV28 to TRBJ2-7; 11 nucleotides line up with TRBD2. CDR1 is MDHEN, CDR2 SYDVKM, per germline. J lost 1 base, V lost 5 bases, and 10 bases had no gene match. The CDR3 consists of 17 residues. The CDR3 coding sequence is TGTGCCAGCAGTCAGGGGACTAGCGGCCCTTTATCCTACGAGCAGTACTTC. Translation gives CASSQGTSGPLSYEQYF.

The rearrangement uses TRBV11-2 and TRBJ2-5; no clear D. The V gene's germline CDR1 is SGHAT and CDR2 FQNNGV. V was clipped by 7 bases and J by 1 base, with 13 bases between them. The CDR3 length is 14 residues. CDR3 bases: TGTGCCAGCAACCCCACTCGTGTCCAAGAGACCCAGTACTTC. Amino acids: CASNPTRVQETQYF. The full variable domain, completed using reference TRBV11-2 and TRBJ2-5, is EAGVAQSPRYKIIEKRQSVAFWCNPISGHATLYWYQQILGQGPKLLIQFQNNGVVDDSQLPKDRFSAERLKGVDSTLKIQPAKLEDSAVYLCASNPTRVQETQYFGPGTRLLVL.

The chain combines TRBV30 with TRBJ2-7; 8 nucleotides agree with TRBD1. The V segment lost 5 bases and the J segment 2 bases; nucleotides outside the gene matches: 5. Germline CDR1 and CDR2: GTSNPN and SVGIG (reference sequence). The CDR3 loop spans 13 amino acids. The CDR3 here is CAWGTGEAYEQYF. The CDR3 DNA follows: TGTGCCTGGGGGACAGGTGAGGCCTACGAGCAGTACTTC.

This clone has just one count. This chain links TRBV6-5 with TRBJ2-7; TRBD1 matches 11 bases. Germline V gene sequence: CDR1 MNHEY, CDR2 SVGAGI. CDR3 length: 14 residues. V shed 5 bases, J shed 4 bases, and the junction held 4 bases outside the gene matches. Here the CDR3 reads CASSIGQGAYEQYF. As DNA, the CDR3 is TGTGCCAGCAGTATTGGACAGGGGGCTTACGAGCAGTACTTC.

The chain couples TRBV7-2 to TRBJ2-7; D call uncertain. The CDR3 sequence is 15 residues long. CDR1 SGHTA and CDR2 FQGNSA come from the germline V gene. Trimming took off 5 bases at V and 3 bases at J, with 17 bases between the two ends. CDR3 coding DNA: TGTGCCAGCAGCCCTTGGGTGAGCGAGGACTACGAGCAGTACTTC. Translated: CASSPWVSEDYEQYF.

V and J are TRBV11-2 and TRBJ1-2; D ambiguous. The germline V gene encodes CDR1 SGHAT and CDR2 FQNNGV. The CDR3 contains 14 residues. The ends were cut back, 0 bases at V and 14 bases at J, with 19 bases in the middle. The CDR3 nucleotides read TGTGCCAGCAGCTTAGAAGCAGGTCCAGCCTATCGGACCTTC. This sequence encodes CASSLEAGPAYRTF.

This rearrangement joins TRBV7-9 to TRBJ2-1; the D is unclear. Trimming stripped 6 bases from V and 8 bases from J, with 14 bases between. CDR1 SEHNR and CDR2 FQNEAQ come from the germline V gene (reference sequence). CDR3 length: 13 residues. The CDR3 region is CASSPGPRDEQFF. CDR3 nucleotide sequence: TGTGCCAGCAGTCCCGGACCCAGAGATGAGCAGTTCTTC.

This clone came up once. The chain links TRBV19 to TRBJ2-5; 9 bases match TRBD2. Germline V gene sequence: CDR1 LNHDA, CDR2 SQIVND (reference sequence). The CDR3 runs to 15 residues. The V gene end was trimmed by 3 bases and the J gene end by 5 bases; junction bases not matched to a gene: 7. The DNA for the CDR3 is TGTGCCAGTAGTATTTCGGCTAGCGGGGATGAGACCCAGTACTTC. Its protein is CASSISASGDETQYF. The complete variable domain, with remaining parts taken from reference TRBV19 and TRBJ2-5, reads DGGITQSPKYLFRKEGQNVTLSCEQNLNHDAMYWYRQDPGQGLRLIYYSQIVNDFQKGDIAEGYSVSREKKESFPLTVTSAQKNPTAFYLCASSISASGDETQYFGPGTRLLVL.

The chain recombines TRBV4-1 with TRBJ2-2; 7 bases fit TRBD1. The J segment lost 0 bases and the V segment lost 2 bases, leaving 6 bases of the junction unmatched. Germline CDR1 is MGHRA and CDR2 is YSYEKL. The CDR3 runs 17 residues. The CDR3 bases are TGCGCCAGCAGCCAAAATAGTGGGACAGCGAACACCGGGGAGCTGTTTTTT. Residues: CASSQNSGTANTGELFF.